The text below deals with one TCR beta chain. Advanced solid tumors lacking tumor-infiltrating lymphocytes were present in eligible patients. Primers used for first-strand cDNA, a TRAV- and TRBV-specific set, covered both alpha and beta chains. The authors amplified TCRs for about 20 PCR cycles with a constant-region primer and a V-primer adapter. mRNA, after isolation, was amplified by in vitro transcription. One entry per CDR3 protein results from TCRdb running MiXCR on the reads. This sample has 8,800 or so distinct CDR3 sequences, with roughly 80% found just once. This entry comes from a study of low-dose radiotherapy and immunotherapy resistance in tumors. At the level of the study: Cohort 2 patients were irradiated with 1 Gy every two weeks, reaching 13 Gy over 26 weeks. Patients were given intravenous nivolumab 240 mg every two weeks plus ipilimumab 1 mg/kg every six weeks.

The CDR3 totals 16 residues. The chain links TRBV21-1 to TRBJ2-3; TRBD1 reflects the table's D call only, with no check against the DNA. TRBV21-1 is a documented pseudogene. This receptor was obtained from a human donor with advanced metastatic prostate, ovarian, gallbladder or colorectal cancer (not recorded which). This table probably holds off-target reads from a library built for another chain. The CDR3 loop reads CASSRMTGLNTDTQYF. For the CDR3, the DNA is TGTGCCAGCAGCCGAATGACAGGGCTAAACACAGATACGCAGTATTTT.